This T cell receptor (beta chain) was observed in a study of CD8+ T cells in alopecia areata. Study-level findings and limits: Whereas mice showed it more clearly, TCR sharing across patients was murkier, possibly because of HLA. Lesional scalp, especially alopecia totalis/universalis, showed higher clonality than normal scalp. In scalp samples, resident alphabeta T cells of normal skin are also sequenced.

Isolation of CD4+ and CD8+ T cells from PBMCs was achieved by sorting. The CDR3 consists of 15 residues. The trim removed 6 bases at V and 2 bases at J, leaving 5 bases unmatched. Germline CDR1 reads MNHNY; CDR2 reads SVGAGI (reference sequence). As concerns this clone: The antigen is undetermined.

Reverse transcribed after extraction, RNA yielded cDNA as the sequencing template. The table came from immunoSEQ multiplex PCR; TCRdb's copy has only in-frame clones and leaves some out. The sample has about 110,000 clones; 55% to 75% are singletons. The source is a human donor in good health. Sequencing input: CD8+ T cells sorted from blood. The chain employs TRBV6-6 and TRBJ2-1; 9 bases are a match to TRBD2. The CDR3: CASSQAGGPYNEQFF. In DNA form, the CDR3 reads TGTGCCAGCAGCCAAGCGGGGGGCCCCTACAATGAGCAGTTCTTC.